One and the same sample provided the 25 T cell receptor beta chains below, sequenced in a study of T cell repertoires in cytomegalovirus infection. One entry per CDR3 protein results from TCRdb running MiXCR on the reads. Among under 800,000 distinct CDR3 sequences listed, 24% were seen once. What was sequenced was CD8+ T cells from PBMCs. Every receptor here comes from a human donor in good health (CMV status not recorded). Some clones in this sample may be carry-over from other donors' samples.

This CDR3 reads CASSQDDRLYAQSLYNEQFF. Written as DNA, the CDR3 is TGCGCCAGCAGCCAAGACGACAGGCTGTATGCCCAATCGCTATACAATGAGCAGTTCTTC. J is TRBJ2-1 and V is TRBV4-1; D possibly corresponds to TRBD1 (6 bases). The CDR3 extends over 20 amino acids. The V end was cut by 0 bases, the J end by 4 bases, with 25 bases between. The germline V gene has CDR1 MGHRA and CDR2 YSYEKL.

The CDR3 sequence is CASSLSGSPNHRLAQYF. CDR3 bases: TGTGCCAGCAGCTTAAGTGGGTCGCCCAACCACAGATTGGCACAGTATTTT. The genes are TRBV7-2 and TRBJ2-3; D is undetermined. The germline V gene encodes CDR1 SGHTA and CDR2 FQGNSA. Trimming stripped 2 bases from V and 12 bases from J, with 27 bases between. The CDR3 sequence is 17 residues long.

The gene calls are TRBV9 and TRBJ2-1, with 8 bases lining up with TRBD1. Germline CDR1 is SGDLS and CDR2 is YYNGEE. The V segment lost 0 bases and the J segment 8 bases; nucleotides outside the gene matches: 10. CDR3 length: 16 amino acids. Here the CDR3 reads CASSVAERAGGDEQFF. The DNA for the CDR3 is TGTGCCAGCAGCGTAGCTGAGAGGGCAGGGGGCGATGAGCAGTTCTTC.

About this clonotype: Here the CDR3 omits its conserved ending phenylalanine or tryptophan, so a read error is the likely source. The V and J genes are TRBV12-3 or TRBV12-4 and TRBJ2-7; the D is unclear. This CDR3 spans 14 amino acids. V lost 3 bases, J lost 2 bases, and 11 bases lay in between. CDR3 sequence reads: CASSLVGAPYEQYS. CDR3 nucleotide sequence: TGTGCCAGCAGTTTGGTTGGCGCTCCCTACGAGCAGTACTCC.

CDR3 DNA sequence: TGTGCCAGCAGTTACCGGGGGGGCGCGGTAGATTCACCCCTCCACTTT. This encodes CASSYRGGAVDSPLHF. This chain links TRBV6-5 with TRBJ1-6; possibly TRBD1 for D (6 bases). This CDR3 is built from 16 residues. CDR1 and CDR2 (germline): MNHEY, SVGAGI. The V gene lost 2 bases and the J gene lost 8 bases, with 16 bases spanning the gap.

This chain uses TRBV5-4 with TRBJ1-2; 10 bases match TRBD1. CDR3 size: 14 residues. J was trimmed by 7 bases and V by 3 bases; bases with no gene match: 6. The germline V gene has CDR1 SGHNT and CDR2 YYREEE (reference sequence). The CDR3 here is CASSWTDRGIGYTF. The CDR3 DNA reads TGTGCCAGCAGCTGGACGGACAGGGGGATTGGCTACACCTTC. The whole variable domain, remainder taken from reference TRBV5-4 and TRBJ1-2, is ETGVTQSPTHLIKTRGQQVTLRCSSQSGHNTVSWYQQALGQGPQFIFQYYREEENGRGNFPPRFSGLQFPNYSSELNVNALELDDSALYLCASSWTDRGIGYTFGSGTRLTVV.

In its sample, this clonotype was seen many times. Written as DNA, the CDR3 is TGTGCCAGCAGCCCTCATAGTAGCGGGGGGATTCCCTACAATGAGCAGTTCTTC. Translated: CASSPHSSGGIPYNEQFF. The chain recombines TRBV7-2 with TRBJ2-1; 10 bases map to TRBD2. Germline V gene data show CDR1 as SGHTA and CDR2 as FQGNSA. This CDR3 region has 18 residues. With 5 bases clipped from V and 2 bases from J, the junction kept 12 bases outside the gene matches.

There are a few counts of this clonotype. V gene TRBV20-1 combines with J gene TRBJ2-7; TRBD1 might be the D (6 bases). V was trimmed by 4 bases and J by 3 bases, leaving 13 bases between them. The CDR3 runs to 13 residues. Germline values: CDR1 DFQATT, CDR2 SNEGSKA (reference sequence). The CDR3 loop is CSATGTRYYEQYF. The CDR3 DNA is TGCAGTGCTACGGGGACAAGATACTACGAGCAGTACTTC.

This clonotype was counted once. It may be a read error: a sequence one base away is much more abundant. The rearrangement joins TRBV7-6 to TRBJ2-2, with 12 bases matching TRBD2. The CDR3 length is 16 residues. The V gene's germline CDR1 is SGHVS and CDR2 FNYEAQ. CDR3 DNA sequence: TGTGTCAGCAGACGACTAGCGGGGGTGGACACCGGGGAGCTGTTTTTT. Translated: CVSRRLAGVDTGELFF.

Details on this clonotype: This sequence may be a read error, since a much larger clone differs from it by one base. V and J are TRBV7-2 and TRBJ2-2, with D possibly matching TRBD1 (6 bases). The CDR3 extends over 13 amino acids. Germline CDR1 SGHTA, CDR2 FQGNSA. In DNA, the CDR3 is TGTGCCAGCAGCTTCGTGGGGGCCGGGGAGCTGCTTTTT. It encodes CASSFVGAGELLF.

Many counts were recorded for this clonotype. V and J are TRBV2 and TRBJ1-1; D not certain. CDR3 length equals 12 residues. With 8 bases removed from V and 0 bases from J, the gap between germline ends came to 7 bases. From germline, CDR1 is SNHLY and CDR2 FYNNEI. The CDR3 spells CASGRLNTEAFF. CDR3 DNA sequence: TGTGCCAGCGGACGGCTGAACACTGAAGCTTTCTTT.

This clonotype has only a few counts. The chain employs TRBV13 and TRBJ2-3; a weak D match, TRBD1 (5 bases). This CDR3 spans 16 amino acids. V gave up 4 bases and J gave up 6 bases, with 20 bases separating them. Germline loops: CDR1 PRHDT, CDR2 FYEKMQ (reference sequence). The CDR3 bases are TGTGCCAGCAGCTCCCTAGACAGCATACTTGTGGATACGCAGTATTTT. This gives the protein CASSSLDSILVDTQYF.

This clonotype was seen a few times. CDR3: CASSPSTSAYNEQFF. The CDR3 DNA follows: TGTGCCAGTAGTCCGTCAACTTCGGCCTACAATGAGCAGTTCTTC. This chain uses TRBV19 with TRBJ2-1; D is undetermined. The V end lost 5 bases, the J end lost 2 bases, and 13 bases lay between the germline ends. Germline loops: CDR1 LNHDA, CDR2 SQIVND (reference sequence). There are 15 residues in the CDR3.

The chain is built from TRBV9 and TRBJ2-3, with D possibly TRBD2 on 5 matching bases. V dropped 0 bases and J dropped 1 base, with 6 bases sitting between them. Germline values: CDR1 SGDLS, CDR2 YYNGEE. The CDR3 sequence is 14 residues long. Here the CDR3 DNA reads TGTGCCAGCAGCGTAGAGAGGGGCACAGATACGCAGTATTTT. It specifies CASSVERGTDTQYF.

This clonotype was seen at least ten times. The V call is TRBV12-3 or TRBV12-4, the J call TRBJ2-1, with D possibly matching TRBD2 (6 bases). The CDR3 contains 14 residues. Between the trimmed V and J ends, which lost 2 bases and 8 bases, there was a span of 13 bases. As DNA, the CDR3 is TGTGCCAGCAGTTTAACCGGGGGAAACGATGAGCAGTTCTTC. Amino acid sequence: CASSLTGGNDEQFF.

This clonotype was seen at least ten times. J is TRBJ1-2 and V is TRBV7-3, with unresolved D. The ends were cut back, 5 bases at V and 5 bases at J, with 18 bases in the middle. Germline assignment: CDR1 SGHTA and CDR2 FQGTGA. This CDR3 comprises 15 residues. The chain's CDR3 is CASSPKGGAIYGYTF. DNA of the CDR3: TGTGCCAGCAGCCCGAAAGGAGGAGCCATATATGGCTACACCTTC.

This sequence joins TRBV10-3 and TRBJ2-3; D might be TRBD1 or TRBD2, each matching 5 bases. Trimming shortened V by 8 bases and J by 2 bases, and 20 bases separated the two germline ends. Looked up from germline, CDR1 is ENHRY and CDR2 is SYGVKD. This CDR3 is built from 16 residues. The CDR3 here is CAILSPRGESTDTQYF. DNA for the CDR3: TGTGCCATCCTTAGCCCTAGGGGAGAATCCACAGATACGCAGTATTTT.

V gene TRBV12-3 or TRBV12-4 combines with J gene TRBJ2-3; 8 nucleotides align to TRBD2. The ends lost 5 bases at V and 4 bases at J; junction bases unmatched: 14. This CDR3 region has 17 residues. As DNA, the CDR3 is TGTGCCAGCAGTCTAGACGGGAGGGGGAGTGAAGCAGATACGCAGTATTTT. This encodes CASSLDGRGSEADTQYF.

There are a few counts of this clonotype. The J gene is TRBJ1-4, the V gene TRBV28; no reliable D call. Per germline, CDR1 MDHEN and CDR2 SYDVKM. V lost 3 bases to trimming and J lost 0 bases, with 14 bases between them. This CDR3 spans 17 amino acids. CDR3 protein: CASSFLGETATNEKLFF. Written as DNA, the CDR3 is TGTGCCAGCAGTTTCCTCGGGGAGACCGCAACTAATGAAAAACTGTTTTTT.

This clonotype was observed a few times. The rearrangement uses TRBV28 and TRBJ1-2; TRBD1 is a possible D gene (6 bases). Trimming cost V 4 bases and J 4 bases, with 19 bases left between them. Per germline, CDR1 MDHEN and CDR2 SYDVKM. The CDR3 runs to 16 residues. The CDR3 reads CASSYWTETIIYGYTF. Here the CDR3 DNA reads TGTGCCAGCAGTTATTGGACAGAGACGATAATCTATGGCTACACCTTC.

This clonotype has more than one count but fewer than ten. V and J are TRBV6-5 and TRBJ1-1; 9 bases fit TRBD1. This CDR3 spans 14 amino acids. Germline V lookup: CDR1 MNHEY, CDR2 SVGAGI. V was clipped by 6 bases and J by 3 bases; unmatched bases: 5. The CDR3 sequence is CASSSDRGYTEAFF. CDR3 DNA sequence: TGTGCCAGCAGCTCCGACAGGGGGTACACTGAAGCTTTCTTT.

This clonotype has a count of ten or more. At one end the junction does not follow the germline gene, possibly because of a read error. This sequence joins TRBV5-1 and TRBJ1-1, with unresolved D. The germline CDR1 and CDR2 sequences are SGHRS and YFSETQ. The CDR3 has 11 amino acids. The CDR3 region has the DNA TGTGCCAGCAGCTCGAACACTGAAGCTTTCTTT. Its protein is CASSSNTEAFF. Full variable domain (outside the CDR3, taken from reference TRBV5-1 and TRBJ1-1): KAGVTQTPRYLIKTRGQQVTLSCSPISGHRSVSWYQQTPGQGLQFLFEYFSETQRNKGNFPGRFSGRQFSNSRSEMNVSTLELGDSALYLCASSSNTEAFFGQGTRLTVV.

This clonotype occurred many times. The V call is TRBV7-9, the J call TRBJ2-5; the D call may be TRBD1 or TRBD2 (6 bases each). V lost 4 bases, J lost 4 bases, and 16 bases lay in between. There are 15 residues in the CDR3. CDR1 is SEHNR, CDR2 FQNEAQ, per germline (reference sequence). The CDR3 region is CASSSPEGGGETQYF. CDR3 nucleotide sequence: TGTGCCAGCAGCTCGCCCGAAGGAGGGGGAGAGACCCAGTACTTC. The full variable domain, rest sourced from reference TRBV7-9 and TRBJ2-5, is DTGVSQNPRHKITKRGQNVTFRCDPISEHNRLYWYRQTLGQGPEFLTYFQNEAQLEKSRLLSDRFSAERPKGSFSTLEIQRTEQGDSAMYLCASSSPEGGGETQYFGPGTRLLVL.

In this sample, this clonotype turned up many times. The chain uses TRBV7-2 and TRBJ1-2; 7 bases line up with TRBD1. V lost 4 bases to trimming and J lost 5 bases; unmatched junction nucleotides: 7. Germline CDR1 and CDR2: SGHTA and FQGNSA. This CDR3 spans 14 amino acids. The CDR3 loop reads CASSSQGTEYGYTF. CDR3 nucleotide sequence: TGTGCCAGCAGCTCCCAGGGGACAGAGTATGGCTACACCTTC.

This clonotype was seen only a few times. The genes are TRBV2 and TRBJ2-7; D perhaps matches TRBD2 (5 bases). V lost 8 bases to trimming and J lost 8 bases, with 16 bases between them. CDR3 length: 12 residues. CDR1 is SNHLY, CDR2 FYNNEI, per germline. CDR3 DNA sequence: TGTGCCAGCGGGGAGCGGTTAAGTAAGCAGTACGTC. Its translation is CASGERLSKQYV.